This TCR beta chain was observed in a study of breast tumors, draining lymph nodes, adjacent tissues. General observations from the study: Luminal-like breast cancer showed significantly greater tumor-nontumor repertoire similarity than basal-like breast cancer did. Tumor TCR diversity was below lymph nodes but above nontumor tissue.

TCRdb fed the multiplex PCR reads into MiXCR, producing one record per CDR3 protein. The data contain about 31,000 distinct CDR3 sequences, approximately 57% of them singletons. With regard to this clonotype: Its antigen is as yet unknown.

Germline V lookup: CDR1 SGHTS, CDR2 YDEGEE. The V end was cut by 3 bases, the J end by 3 bases, with 11 bases between. The CDR3 consists of 14 residues. This chain links TRBV5-8 with TRBJ2-3; no reliable D call. Source material: breast tumor tissue. The TCR was taken from a female donor with breast cancer. Some clones in this sample may be carry-over from other donors' samples. The chain's CDR3 is CASSSTPGTDTQYF. DNA of the CDR3: TGTGCCAGCAGCTCGACACCGGGTACAGATACGCAGTATTTT.